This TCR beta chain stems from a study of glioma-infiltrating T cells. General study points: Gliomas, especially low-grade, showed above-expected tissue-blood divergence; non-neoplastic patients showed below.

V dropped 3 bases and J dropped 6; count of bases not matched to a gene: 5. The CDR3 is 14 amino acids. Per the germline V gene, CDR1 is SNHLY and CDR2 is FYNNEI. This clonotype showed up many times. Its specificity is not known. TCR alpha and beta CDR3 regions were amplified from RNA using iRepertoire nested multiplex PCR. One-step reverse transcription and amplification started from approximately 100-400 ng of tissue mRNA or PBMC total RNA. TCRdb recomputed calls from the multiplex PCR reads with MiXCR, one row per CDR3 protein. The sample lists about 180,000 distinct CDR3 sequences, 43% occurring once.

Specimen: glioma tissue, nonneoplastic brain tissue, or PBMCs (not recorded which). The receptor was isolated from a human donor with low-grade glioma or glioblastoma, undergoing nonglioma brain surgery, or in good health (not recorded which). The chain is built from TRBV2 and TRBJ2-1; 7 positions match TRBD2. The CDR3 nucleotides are TGTGCCAGCAGTGATGGGGACTACTCCAATGAGCAGTTCTTC. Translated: CASSDGDYSNEQFF. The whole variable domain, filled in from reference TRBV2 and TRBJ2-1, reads EPEVTQTPSHQVTQMGQEVILRCVPISNHLYFYWYRQILGQKVEFLVSFYNNEISEKSEIFDDQFSVERPDGSNFTLKIRSTKLEDSAMYFCASSDGDYSNEQFFGPGTRLTVL.